The T cell receptor beta chain under discussion was sequenced for a study of T cell responses to AZD1222 COVID-19 vaccine. The CDR3 covers 15 residues. Germline trimming cut 6 bases from V and 6 bases from J; bases unmatched to any gene: 9. CDR1 is MNHEY and CDR2 is SVGAGI in the germline V gene. This clone was recorded once. The table came from immunoSEQ multiplex PCR; TCRdb's copy has only in-frame clones and leaves some out. Of about 92,000 clones in the sample, under 95% are singletons; the top ten hold roughly 20%. V is TRBV6-5 and J is TRBJ1-4; TRBD1 agrees at 8 bases. The material sequenced was peripheral blood, taken on day 0 of AZD1222 vaccination. This clonotype was obtained from an adult in good health. CDR3 in amino acids: CASSQTGDWDEKLFF. In DNA form, the CDR3 reads TGTGCCAGCAGCCAGACAGGGGATTGGGATGAAAAACTGTTTTTT.